This T cell receptor beta chain was sequenced during a study of T-cell reconstitution after alpha-beta-depleted transplantation in children. Unique molecular identifiers were incorporated when the TCRbeta library was constructed. TCRdb reanalysed the PCR reads using MiXCR and keeps one entry per CDR3 protein. The data hold over 400,000 distinct CDR3 sequences, with roughly an eighth observed a single time. In germline, CDR1 is GTSNPN, CDR2 SVGIG (reference sequence). Trimming took 4 bases from V and 1 from J, leaving 10 bases between them. The CDR3 covers 14 residues. This clonotype was seen only a few times.

The chain carries TRBV30 and TRBJ2-2, with D possibly TRBD1 on 5 matching bases. This sequence was found in a human donor who donated a stem cell graft to a child with combined immunodeficiency. The sample in question was PBMCs from the stem cell graft donor, obtained from the stem cell graft. The CDR3 DNA reads as TGTGCCTGGACCCCAGGGATGAACACCGGGGAGCTGTTTTTT. This codes for CAWTPGMNTGELFF. Full variable domain (remainder filled in from reference TRBV30 and TRBJ2-2): SQTIHQWPATLVQPVGSPLSLECTVEGTSNPNLYWYRQAAGRGLQLLFYSVGIGQISSEVPQNLSASRPQDRQFILSSKKLLLSDSGFYLCAWTPGMNTGELFFGEGSRLTVL.